This TCR beta chain emerged from a study of human T cells and chemical hapten exposure. Time point defined: patch test 1, 2 weeks after DPC sensitization. Treatment: therapeutic diphenylcyclopropenone sensitization with weekly scalp DPC. In its sample, this clonotype was seen many times. TCRdb re-derived calls from the RACE reads in MiXCR, one entry per CDR3 protein. The sample carries around 380,000 distinct CDR3 sequences, 4.8% recorded once. Sequences were derived from whole blood, sampled in connection with sensitization to the hapten diphenylcyclopropenone (DPC). The source is a woman in her 50s with alopecia areata. Some clones in this sample may be carry-over from other donors' samples.

The CDR3: CSANRQRGTYNEQFF. The CDR3 bases are TGCAGTGCTAACCGACAGCGGGGGACTTACAATGAGCAGTTCTTC. The genes are TRBV20-1 and TRBJ2-1; 8 nucleotides line up with TRBD2. V shed 4 bases and J 4 bases; nucleotides not matched to a gene: 9. Germline V CDR1 and CDR2: DFQATT, SNEGSKA (reference sequence). The CDR3 spans 15 residues.